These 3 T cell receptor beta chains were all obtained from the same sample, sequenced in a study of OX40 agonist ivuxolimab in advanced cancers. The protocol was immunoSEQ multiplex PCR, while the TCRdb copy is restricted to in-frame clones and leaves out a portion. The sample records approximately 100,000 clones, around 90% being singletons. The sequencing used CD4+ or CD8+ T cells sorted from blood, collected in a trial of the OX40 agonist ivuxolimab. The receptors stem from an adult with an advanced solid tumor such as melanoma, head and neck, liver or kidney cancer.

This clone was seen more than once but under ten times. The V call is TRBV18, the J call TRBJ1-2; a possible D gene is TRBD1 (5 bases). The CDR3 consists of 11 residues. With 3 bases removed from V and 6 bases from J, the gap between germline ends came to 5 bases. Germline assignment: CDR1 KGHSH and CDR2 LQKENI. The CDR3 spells CASSPGDGYTF. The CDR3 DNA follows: TGTGCCAGCTCACCGGGGGATGGCTACACCTTC.

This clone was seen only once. In DNA, the CDR3 is TGTGCCATCCGACGGACAGGAGATCAGCCCCAGCATTTT. Translating it yields CAIRRTGDQPQHF. The genes are TRBV10-3 and TRBJ1-5, with 7 bases identical to TRBD1. V shed 8 bases and J 5 bases; nucleotides not matched to a gene: 6. CDR3 length: 13 amino acids. Germline CDR1 ENHRY, CDR2 SYGVKD.

CDR3 sequence (DNA): TGTGCCAGTAGTATTCAGGGGAATGAGCAGTTCTTC. Residues: CASSIQGNEQFF. The gene calls are TRBV19 and TRBJ2-1; D perhaps matches TRBD1 (6 bases). The germline V gene has CDR1 LNHDA and CDR2 SQIVND (reference sequence). V was trimmed by 3 bases and J by 7 bases, leaving 7 bases between them. The CDR3 contains 12 residues.